This T cell receptor (beta chain) was identified in a study of blood T cell repertoires in COVID-19 (dated by TCRdb to the early 2020s). Describing the broader study: Collaborator samples came from the United States, Italy and Spain and covered acute and convalescent phases of COVID-19. The prospective study material was composed of cDNA or gDNA derived from T cells, B-cell-depleted T cells, or PBMCs. The dataset comprised deeply sampled blood TCRbeta repertoires from subjects exposed to, actively infected with, or recovered from COVID-19. The repertoires were released in a freely available public database intended as a resource for research on the immune response to SARS-CoV-2. Samples were obtained from the ongoing ImmuneRACE study (first 160 participants) and from about 1,300 subjects provided by 6 global collaborators. Sample metadata almost always included a de-identified subject ID, COVID-19 status, age in years and sex. Where available, HLA class I and class II types were taken from metadata supplied by the sample provider and were not determined by assay-based typing. Summary of the overall study and its limitations: Clinical and demographic metadata were provided uncurated, with the amount varying by source and participant.

A second Seattle source provided samples from volunteer blood donors who had recovered from COVID-19. Collaborating institutions collected whole blood in K2EDTA tubes following their own protocols. Collaborator samples were shipped for TCRbeta analysis as frozen whole blood, isolated PBMCs, or DNA extracted from either sample type. This clone was found once. Its antigen specificity is not known. Base qualities are missing; no much larger clone stands one base away. Inclusive of the bounding cysteine and phenylalanine, the CDR3 is 14 residues long. Only the CDR3 portion is preserved as DNA: 42 bases, with reading frame beginning at the first base. Sequences MDHEN (CDR1) and SYDVKM (CDR2) are obtained from the germline V gene. The trim is 4 bases for V and 9 bases for J, with a gap of 16 bases between the germline ends. The immunoSEQ Assay, a bias-controlled multiplex PCR, was used to amplify TCRbeta CDR3 regions from genomic DNA. In the authors' own workflow: The number of nucleated cells in each sample was estimated from the amplification of reference gene primers within the assay. To quantify the absolute abundance of each unique TCRbeta CDR3 rearrangement, sequence reads were collapsed and filtered. For each sample, productive Simpson clonality was calculated as the square root of Simpson's diversity index over productive rearrangements. This is the immuneACCESS table as TCRdb keeps it, with only in-frame sequences that have V and J called. A part of the clones is gone; compared with another copy, unresolved V genes explain less than half, and the rest is unexplained. Clone size and V and J calls were adopted from that table, with D and trimming inferred from the DNA. The table for this sample lists more than 95,000 clones; 86% of them were counted only once. The leading ten clones occupy approximately 7.9% of the sample.

Recombination linked TRBV28 to TRBJ1-5; TRBD1 is a weak D gene call, 6 bases matching. Sample: peripheral blood. This receptor was obtained from a man aged 70 or older who had recovered from COVID-19. In nucleotide form, the sequence is TGTGCCAGCAGTTCCCCAAGGACAGCTGCGCCCCAGCATTTT. Translated, it reads CASSSPRTAAPQHF.